The 16 T cell receptor beta chains below were found in one sample sequenced in a study of blood T cell repertoires in COVID-19. TCRdb's table, derived via immunoSEQ multiplex PCR, lists solely in-frame clones and lacks some. This table holds 250,000 to 350,000 clones, about 90% found once. The sequencing input was peripheral blood. The origin of the receptors is a man aged 18 to 30 with active or convalescent COVID-19.

This clone was detected only once. V usage is TRBV6-5 and J usage is TRBJ2-7, with D unclear. The ends were cut back, 0 bases at V and 1 base at J, with 10 bases in the middle. CDR1 and CDR2 from the germline V gene are MNHEY and SVGAGI. This CDR3 contains 15 residues. CDR3 loop: CASSYSIEASYEQYF. In nucleotides, the CDR3 is TGTGCCAGCAGTTACTCGATAGAAGCTTCCTACGAGCAGTACTTC.

For the CDR3, the DNA is TGTGCCAGTAGTATTTCCCACAGGGGGAACACTGAAGCTTTCTTT. Translation gives CASSISHRGNTEAFF. V usage is TRBV19 and J usage is TRBJ1-1, with TRBD1 identical over 7 bases. With 3 bases clipped from V and 1 base from J, the junction kept 5 bases outside the gene matches. The CDR3 has 15 amino acids. Germline-derived CDR1 and CDR2 are LNHDA and SQIVND (reference sequence).

The J gene is TRBJ1-2, the V gene TRBV4-3; a weak D match, TRBD1 (6 bases). This CDR3 region has 14 residues. Germline CDR1 LGHNA, CDR2 YSLEER. The V end was cut by 3 bases, the J end by 6 bases, with 14 bases between. CDR3 DNA: TGCGCCAGCAGCCAGACGACAGGACGAGATGGCTACACCTTC. This sequence encodes CASSQTTGRDGYTF.

This CDR3 reads CASSRQGIEGYTF. CDR3 coding DNA: TGTGCCAGCAGCCGACAGGGGATCGAGGGCTACACCTTC. The V gene is TRBV5-6, the J gene TRBJ1-2; TRBD1 matches 8 bases. The CDR3 consists of 13 residues. Germline values: CDR1 SGHDT, CDR2 YYEEEE. Trimming took 4 bases from V and 8 from J; bases not matched to a gene: 7.

The CDR3 DNA is TGTGCCAGCAGTCCACCGACAGGGACGGGAAACACCATATATTTT. Translating gives CASSPPTGTGNTIYF. The V and J genes are TRBV28 and TRBJ1-3, with TRBD1 matching 7 bases. J lost 4 bases, V lost 5 bases, and 8 bases had no gene match. The CDR3 loop spans 15 amino acids. Germline V gene sequence: CDR1 MDHEN, CDR2 SYDVKM.

The chain is built from TRBV9 and TRBJ2-5; weak D call: TRBD2 (5 bases). V dropped 4 bases and J dropped 4 bases, with 14 bases sitting between them. This CDR3 is built from 14 residues. CDR1 and CDR2 (germline): SGDLS, YYNGEE. The CDR3 protein is CASSPMGVVETQYF. As DNA, the CDR3 is TGTGCCAGCAGCCCTATGGGAGTGGTAGAGACCCAGTACTTC.

The chain's CDR3 is CSVGGTSSNTDTQYF. CDR3 nucleotides: TGCAGCGTTGGGGGGACTAGCTCTAACACAGATACGCAGTATTTT. The chain couples TRBV29-1 to TRBJ2-3, with 9 bases lining up with TRBD2. The CDR3 spans 15 residues. V shed 4 bases and J 2 bases; nucleotides not matched to a gene: 7. Germline CDR1 and CDR2: SQVTM and ANQGSEA.

V and J are TRBV7-2 and TRBJ1-3; no clear D. CDR1 and CDR2 (germline): SGHTA, FQGNSA. CDR3 length: 18 residues. V lost 1 base to trimming and J lost 0 bases, with 16 bases between them. CDR3 bases: TGTGCCAGCAGCTTAGTGGGCCCTCAGTCTGGCTCTGGAAACACCATATATTTT. Its translation is CASSLVGPQSGSGNTIYF.

This clone was picked up one time. The chain combines TRBV13 with TRBJ2-1; a possible D gene is TRBD2 (7 bases). Germline lookup yields CDR1 PRHDT and CDR2 FYEKMQ (reference sequence). V lost 3 bases and J 14 bases, leaving 29 bases between the germline ends. The CDR3 runs 17 residues. CDR3 sequence (DNA): TGTGCCAGCAGCTTCGGTTTCGCGGGGGCCGATCCCTCCCTGGAGTTCTTC. Encoded protein: CASSFGFAGADPSLEFF.

The chain joins TRBV4-1 to TRBJ2-1; 7 bases agree with TRBD1. Germline assignment: CDR1 MGHRA and CDR2 YSYEKL. The ends lost 0 bases at V and 4 bases at J; junction bases unmatched: 12. The CDR3 has 18 amino acids. CDR3 protein: CASSQERAGTVDYNEQFF. CDR3 in DNA: TGCGCCAGCAGCCAAGAGAGAGCCGGGACAGTAGATTACAATGAGCAGTTCTTC.

This rearrangement joins TRBV7-2 to TRBJ2-7; TRBD2 matches at 8 bases. CDR1 is SGHTA, CDR2 FQGNSA, per germline. V trimming: 5 bases; J trimming: 2 bases; junction bases outside the gene matches: 8. CDR3 length equals 15 residues. CDR3: CASSQERGSPYEQYF. The CDR3 DNA follows: TGTGCCAGCAGCCAGGAGCGGGGGAGCCCCTACGAGCAGTACTTC.

This rearrangement joins TRBV5-1 to TRBJ2-1; a possible D gene is TRBD2 (5 bases). The CDR3 contains 15 residues. In germline, CDR1 is SGHRS, CDR2 YFSETQ. V was cut by 4 bases and J by 0 bases, with 11 bases left in between. CDR3 amino acids: CASSKAEVSYNEQFF. The CDR3 nucleotides are TGCGCCAGCAGCAAAGCGGAAGTCTCCTACAATGAGCAGTTCTTC.

This clone has just a few counts. The genes are TRBV6-4 and TRBJ2-3, with D perhaps matching TRBD1 (5 bases). CDR1 and CDR2 from the germline V gene are MRHNA and SNTAGT. The CDR3 consists of 14 residues. V was shortened by 0 bases and J by 4 bases, with 8 bases between the two germline ends. The CDR3 DNA is TGTGCCAGCAGTGACTCCCAGGGTCCAGATACGCAGTATTTT. This sequence encodes CASSDSQGPDTQYF.

V is TRBV11-3 and J is TRBJ2-1, with TRBD1 matching over 8 bases. Germline CDR1 and CDR2: SGHNT and YENEEA. V dropped 4 bases and J dropped 0; count of bases not matched to a gene: 2. CDR3 size: 15 residues. CDR3 in amino acids: CASSSGQGSYNEQFF. CDR3 coding DNA: TGTGCCAGCAGCTCTGGACAGGGCTCCTACAATGAGCAGTTCTTC.

J is TRBJ1-2 and V is TRBV4-3, with D possibly being TRBD1 (5 bases). The V gene's germline CDR1 is LGHNA and CDR2 YSLEER. CDR3 length: 15 residues. Trimming shortened V by 2 bases and J by 0 bases, and 10 bases separated the two germline ends. The CDR3 nucleotides are TGCGCCAGCAGCCAACGGGAGGGACCTAACTATGGCTACACCTTC. As protein: CASSQREGPNYGYTF.

This rearrangement joins TRBV29-1 to TRBJ1-2; 7 positions agree with TRBD1. The J segment lost 5 bases and the V segment lost 7 bases, leaving 10 bases of the junction unmatched. Germline CDR1 is SQVTM and CDR2 is ANQGSEA. The CDR3 loop spans 13 amino acids. The CDR3 spells CSATPTGRYGYTF. CDR3 DNA sequence: TGCAGCGCAACCCCGACAGGGAGGTATGGCTACACCTTC.